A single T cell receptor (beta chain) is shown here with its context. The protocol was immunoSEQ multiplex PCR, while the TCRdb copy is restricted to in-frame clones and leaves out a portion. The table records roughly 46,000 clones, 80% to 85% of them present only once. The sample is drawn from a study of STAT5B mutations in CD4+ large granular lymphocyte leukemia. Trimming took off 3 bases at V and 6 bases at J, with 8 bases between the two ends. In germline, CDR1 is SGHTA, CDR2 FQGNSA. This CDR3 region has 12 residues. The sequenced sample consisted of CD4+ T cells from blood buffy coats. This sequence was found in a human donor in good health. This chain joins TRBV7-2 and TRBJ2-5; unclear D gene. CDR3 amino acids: CASSFDRQTQYF. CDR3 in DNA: TGTGCCAGCAGCTTTGACCGGCAGACCCAGTACTTC.